The entry below describes one TCR beta chain. The target antigen is unknown. This specimen comes from a study of T cell responses to AZD1222 COVID-19 vaccine. Study at large: Pooling of second doses given at about 4 or about 12 weeks was done.

The assay was immunoSEQ multiplex PCR, and TCRdb's table has in-frame clones only and misses some. The sample includes about 87,000 clones, about 90% of them seen just once. Trimming shortened V by 3 bases and J by 1 base, and 10 bases separated the two germline ends. Germline CDR1 SGDLS, CDR2 YYNGEE. The CDR3 consists of 14 residues. Study outcomes and limitations: Nearly half of the spike-specific TCRs reportedly recognize variant regions that carry no mutations. Regions 160-218 and 743-854 held dominance among vaccine-associated CD4 TCRs, which spanned spike. Clonal diversity was possibly underestimated; the donors were predominantly white British and more often female.

Sequencing was performed on peripheral blood, taken on day 0 of AZD1222 vaccination. The rearrangement links TRBV9 to TRBJ1-1; perhaps TRBD1 as D (6 bases). The TCR was taken from an adult in good health. The CDR3 reads CASSEQQGNTEAFF. The CDR3 DNA sequence: TGTGCCAGCAGCGAGCAACAGGGGAACACTGAAGCTTTCTTT.